This T cell receptor (beta chain) derives from a study of blood T cells in healthy people across ages. Sample-barcoded 5' priming and a J-beta primer mix drove a second PCR of roughly 6 to 12 cycles. TCRdb recomputed calls from the 5' RACE reads with MiXCR, one row per CDR3 protein. Seen here are about 840,000 distinct CDR3 sequences, almost 30% observed once, and the top ten hold more than 8.5%. The V and J ends lost 1 base and 8 bases respectively, with 17 bases between them. This CDR3 has 15 amino acids. Germline V gene data show CDR1 as MNHEY and CDR2 as SVGAGI. Only a few counts were recorded for this clonotype. These same data were also listed under a study on T cells of mothers and their children. That publication notes: Amplification in the second PCR used the M1S primer, which added sample barcodes and 2-4 random nucleotides.

The V gene is TRBV6-5, the J gene TRBJ1-2; possible D gene TRBD1, 6 bases. This receptor was obtained from a woman aged 40 to 55 in good health. Sequencing input: blood. This CDR3 reads CASSYFGDRFRGYTF. The CDR3, as DNA: TGTGCCAGCAGTTACTTCGGAGACAGGTTTCGGGGCTACACCTTC.